These T cell receptor beta chains were read from a single sample in a study of blood T cell repertoires in COVID-19. Produced via immunoSEQ multiplex PCR; TCRdb's table is partial and in-frame only. There are approximately 190,000 clones in the sample; 70% to 90% occur only once, and 20% to 25% lies in the top ten. Material for sequencing was peripheral blood. The receptors here all came from a man aged 60 to 75 with active or convalescent COVID-19. Each CDR3 is given with its conserved first and last residue. A D gene is named only where the DNA matches it firmly. Some rows mark clone size as missing; the rest say once, few, many or name a class of expanded clone.

abundance	v_gene	j_gene	d_gene	CDR3nt	CDR3aa
NA	TRBV3-1/TRBV3-2	TRBJ2-7	TRBD2	TGTGCCAGCAGCCAAATGCTAGCGGGGGGACAGTACTTC	CASSQMLAGGQYF
NA	TRBV3-1/TRBV3-2	TRBJ1-1	TRBD1	TGTGCCAGCAGCCACCGAGACAGGGGACGAAACACTGAAGCTTTCTTT	CASSHRDRGRNTEAFF
NA	TRBV7-7	TRBJ2-1	NA	TGTGCCAGCAGCCCCGCCAGCGGATCCTACAATGAGCAGTTCTTC	CASSPASGSYNEQFF
NA	TRBV5-8	TRBJ1-3	NA	TGTGCCAGCAGCGTCAGGTCCGGAAACACCATATATTTT	CASSVRSGNTIYF
NA	TRBV7-2	TRBJ1-2	NA	TGTGCCAGCAGCTTAGCAGTAGACAATGGCTACACCTTC	CASSLAVDNGYTF
NA	TRBV7-9	TRBJ1-3	NA	TGTGCCAGCAGCCCGGAAAGACACTCTGGAAACACCATATATTTT	CASSPERHSGNTIYF
NA	TRBV27	TRBJ2-7	NA	TGTGCCAGCAGCCGGACGGACACAATCTACGAGCAGTACTTC	CASSRTDTIYEQYF
once	TRBV6-5	TRBJ1-6	NA	TGTGCCACCGAGCAAAGCTCCTATAATTCACCCCTCCACTTT	CATEQSSYNSPLHF
NA	TRBV7-7	TRBJ2-3	TRBD2	TGTGCCAGCAGCTCGACTAGCGGGGGAGCAGATACGCAGTATTTT	CASSSTSGGADTQYF
NA	TRBV24-1	TRBJ2-2	NA	TGTGCCACCAGTTCAGCGAGGGTGGACACCGGGGAGCTGTTTTTT	CATSSARVDTGELFF
NA	TRBV19	TRBJ1-2	NA	TGTGCCGCCTTCAGCCGGGTTAACTATGGCTACACCTTC	CAAFSRVNYGYTF
NA	TRBV4-2	TRBJ1-2	TRBD1	TGTGCCAGCACTCCCAATTTCCGAAAACCAGGGGGCGCCAACTATGGCTACACCTTC	CASTPNFRKPGGANYGYTF
NA	TRBV9	TRBJ2-1	TRBD2	TGTGCCAGCAGCGTAGGTGGACTAGCGGGGGCCGGACCTCAGGATGAGCAGTTCTTC	CASSVGGLAGAGPQDEQFF
few	TRBV30	TRBJ2-1	TRBD1	TGTGCCTGGAGTGTAGGGACAGGGTCCCCTGAGCAGTTCTTC	CAWSVGTGSPEQFF
NA	TRBV5-1	TRBJ2-5	NA	TGCGCCAGCAGCTGGGGAGTCGTGGGTCAAGAGACCCAGTACTTC	CASSWGVVGQETQYF
NA	TRBV2	TRBJ2-1	TRBD2	TGTGCCAGCAGTCACCGGACTAGCGGGGGGACAAACAATGAGCAGTTCTTC	CASSHRTSGGTNNEQFF
NA	TRBV5-5	TRBJ2-5	TRBD1	TGTGCCAGCAGCTTGCGACAGGGAAGATGGGAGACCCAGTACTTC	CASSLRQGRWETQYF
once	TRBV2	TRBJ1-2	NA	TGTGCCAGCAGGCCACAGGACACCTATGGCTACACCTTC	CASRPQDTYGYTF
NA	TRBV6-6	TRBJ2-1	TRBD1	TGTGCCAGCAGTTCCCCTAGGGGGCTGGACAATGAGCAGTTCTTC	CASSSPRGLDNEQFF
NA	TRBV28	TRBJ1-2	TRBD1	TGTGCCAGCAGTTTAAAAGGACAGGGTCCCTATGGCTACACCTTC	CASSLKGQGPYGYTF
once	TRBV4-2	TRBJ2-6	NA	TGTGCCAGCAGCATAAACAGGGACCCTGGGGCCAACGTCCTGACTTTC	CASSINRDPGANVLTF
NA	TRBV29-1	TRBJ1-1	TRBD1	TGCAGCGTGTTACCCGCCGGACAGGGTCGGGCCCAAGCTTTCTTT	CSVLPAGQGRAQAFF
NA	TRBV2	TRBJ1-6	NA	TGTGCCACCGGACGTAGCGCTCATTCACCCCTCCACTTT	CATGRSAHSPLHF
NA	TRBV27	TRBJ1-2	NA	TGTGCCAGCAGTCCCAGGCCAGGGCAAAACTATGGCTACACCTTC	CASSPRPGQNYGYTF
NA	TRBV4-1	TRBJ2-2	TRBD1	TGCGCCAGCAGCCACTCACCGGGACAGGGGGCTAACACCGGGGAGCTGTTTTTT	CASSHSPGQGANTGELFF
NA	TRBV6-5	TRBJ2-5	TRBD1	TGTGCCAGCAGTTACTTCGGGACAGTCCAAGAGACCCAGTACTTC	CASSYFGTVQETQYF
NA	TRBV24-1	TRBJ1-4	NA	TGTGCCACCAGTGATTCAGGGGCAACTAATGAAAAACTGTTTTTT	CATSDSGATNEKLFF
NA	TRBV24-1	TRBJ1-2	NA	TGTGCCACCAGTGACGCGGGGGAAGATGGCTACACCTTC	CATSDAGEDGYTF
NA	TRBV11-3	TRBJ1-3	NA	TGTGCCAGCAGCACAGGACCTGGAAACACCATATATTTT	CASSTGPGNTIYF
NA	TRBV7-9	TRBJ1-4	TRBD1	TGTGCCAGCAGCTTAATAGGGGGCCATGAAAAACTGTTTTTT	CASSLIGGHEKLFF
NA	TRBV6-5	TRBJ1-1	NA	TGTGCCAGCAGGCCTTGGACAGACACTGCTGAAGCTTTCTTT	CASRPWTDTAEAFF
NA	TRBV18	TRBJ2-1	NA	TGTGCCAGCTCACCCTTACGAGACAATGAGCAGTTCTTC	CASSPLRDNEQFF
NA	TRBV5-6	TRBJ2-3	NA	TGTGCCAGCAGCTTGGCGACTGATCCAGATACGCAGTATTTT	CASSLATDPDTQYF
NA	TRBV5-1	TRBJ2-2	TRBD1	TGCGCCAGCAGCCGCCCGGACAGGGGGGCCGGGGAGCTGTTTTTT	CASSRPDRGAGELFF
NA	TRBV28	TRBJ2-5	NA	TGTGCCAGCAGTCCCCCGGGTCTTTTACAAGAGACCCAGTACTTC	CASSPPGLLQETQYF
NA	TRBV5-5	TRBJ1-1	NA	TGTGCCAGCAGCCCCGTACTCACAGGGCCGCGGAACACTGAAGCTTTCTTT	CASSPVLTGPRNTEAFF
NA	TRBV6-2/TRBV6-3	TRBJ1-1	TRBD1	TGTGCCAGCAGTTGGACAGGGGGGGCTTTCTTT	CASSWTGGAFF
NA	TRBV7-2	TRBJ2-1	TRBD2	TGTGCCAGCAGTCGATACGGCGGGGGACTAAACAATGAGCAGTTCTTC	CASSRYGGGLNNEQFF
NA	TRBV6-5	TRBJ1-3	NA	TGTGCCAGCAGTTACTCGGACAGAACTGGAAACACCATATATTTT	CASSYSDRTGNTIYF
NA	TRBV18	TRBJ2-7	TRBD1	TGTGCCAGCTCACCCGGACAGGGGGAAGTGCAGTACTTC	CASSPGQGEVQYF
NA	TRBV5-1	TRBJ1-1	TRBD1	TGCGCCAGCAGCTTGGGACAGGGGGAATGGACTGAAGCTTTCTTT	CASSLGQGEWTEAFF
NA	TRBV20-1	TRBJ1-1	TRBD1	TGCAGTGCTCGGAACAGGGGTGAAGCTTTCTTT	CSARNRGEAFF
NA	TRBV11-2	TRBJ1-4	TRBD1	TGTGCCAGCAGCTCACACAAGGGACAGACTAATGAAAAACTGTTTTTT	CASSSHKGQTNEKLFF
NA	TRBV3-1/TRBV3-2	TRBJ2-7	NA	TGTGCCAGCAGCCAAGTAACAGGCAGATCGCAGTACTTC	CASSQVTGRSQYF
once	TRBV6-1	TRBJ1-6	NA	TGTGCCAGCAGTGAAATGGGGCTCCATAGCTCCTATAATTCACCCCTCCACTTT	CASSEMGLHSSYNSPLHF
NA	TRBV7-8	TRBJ1-5	NA	TGTGCCAGCAGCCCGGGCTCGGGGGGACAGCCCCAGCATTTT	CASSPGSGGQPQHF
NA	TRBV7-8	TRBJ1-1	NA	TGTGCCTCCGACACAGGGCGAGGTACTGAAGCTTTCTTT	CASDTGRGTEAFF
once	TRBV7-9	TRBJ2-7	TRBD2	TGTGCCAGCAGCGCACGGACTAGCTGGGGATACGAGCAGTACTTC	CASSARTSWGYEQYF
NA	TRBV10-3	TRBJ2-7	NA	TGTGCCATCAGTGACAGTACCTACGAGCAGTACTTC	CAISDSTYEQYF
NA	TRBV9	TRBJ2-3	NA	TGTGCCAGCAGCGCGGGGGGCGGCCCAGATACGCAGTATTTT	CASSAGGGPDTQYF
NA	TRBV10-1	TRBJ2-3	TRBD2	TGCGCCAGCAGTTGGGTTACTAGCGGGGGACTAGATACGCAGTATTTT	CASSWVTSGGLDTQYF
NA	TRBV6-5	TRBJ2-7	NA	TGTGCCAGCAGTCACACGCCCTACGAGCAGTACTTC	CASSHTPYEQYF
NA	TRBV4-1	TRBJ2-3	NA	TGCGCCAGCAGCCAAGATTCCCACACAGATACGCAGTATTTT	CASSQDSHTDTQYF
few	TRBV2	TRBJ2-5	NA	TGTGCCAGCAGTGTAGGGGTGGTGGAGACCCAGTACTTC	CASSVGVVETQYF
once	TRBV5-4	TRBJ1-3	NA	TGTGCCAGCAGCTCGGGGGAGGGACGGTTCGGAAACACCATATATTTT	CASSSGEGRFGNTIYF